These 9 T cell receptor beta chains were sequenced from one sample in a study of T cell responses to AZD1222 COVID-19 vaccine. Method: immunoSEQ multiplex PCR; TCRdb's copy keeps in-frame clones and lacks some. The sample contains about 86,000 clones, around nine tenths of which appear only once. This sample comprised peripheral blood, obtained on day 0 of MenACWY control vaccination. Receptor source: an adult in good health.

Written as DNA, the CDR3 is TGTGCCCGCGCGGGGGCGAGAACTAATGAAAAACTGTTTTTT. Protein: CARAGARTNEKLFF. The chain recombines TRBV2 with TRBJ1-4; perhaps TRBD1 as D (6 bases). This CDR3 region has 14 residues. CDR1 and CDR2 from the germline V gene are SNHLY and FYNNEI. Trimming pared 11 bases from V and 1 base from J, leaving 14 bases between. The entire variable domain, with the rest obtained from reference TRBV2 and TRBJ1-4, is as follows: EPEVTQTPSHQVTQMGQEVILRCVPISNHLYFYWYRQILGQKVEFLVSFYNNEISEKSEIFDDQFSVERPDGSNFTLKIRSTKLEDSAMYFCARAGARTNEKLFFGSGTQLSVL.

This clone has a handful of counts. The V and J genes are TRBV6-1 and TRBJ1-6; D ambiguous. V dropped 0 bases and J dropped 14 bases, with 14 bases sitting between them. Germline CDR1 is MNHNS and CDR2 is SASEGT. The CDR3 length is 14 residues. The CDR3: CASSEAGVITSLHF. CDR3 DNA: TGTGCCAGCAGTGAAGCTGGGGTAATTACATCCCTCCACTTT.

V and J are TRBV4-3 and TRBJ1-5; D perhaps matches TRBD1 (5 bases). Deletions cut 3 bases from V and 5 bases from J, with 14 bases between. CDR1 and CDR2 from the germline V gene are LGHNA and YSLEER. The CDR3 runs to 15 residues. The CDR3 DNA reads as TGCGCCAGCAGCCAGGAGTCTCAGGGACATCAGCCCCAGCATTTT. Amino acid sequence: CASSQESQGHQPQHF.

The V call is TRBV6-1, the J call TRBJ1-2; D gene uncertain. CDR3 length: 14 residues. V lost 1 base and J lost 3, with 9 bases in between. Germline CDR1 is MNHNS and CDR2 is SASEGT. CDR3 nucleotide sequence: TGTGCCAGCAGTGAAGTTATGGAGGACTATGGCTACACCTTC. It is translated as CASSEVMEDYGYTF.

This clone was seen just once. In DNA form, the CDR3 reads TGTGCCAGCAGTTTATCGCCAGGCCTTTATGGCTACACCTTC. It encodes CASSLSPGLYGYTF. V usage is TRBV27 and J usage is TRBJ1-2, with D unclear. This CDR3 has 14 residues. Trimming removed 0 bases at V and 5 bases at J, with 10 bases between. Germline values: CDR1 MNHEY, CDR2 SMNVEV (reference sequence).

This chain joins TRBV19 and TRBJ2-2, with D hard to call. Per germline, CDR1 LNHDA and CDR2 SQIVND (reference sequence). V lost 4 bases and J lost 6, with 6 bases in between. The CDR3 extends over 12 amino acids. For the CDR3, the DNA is TGTGCCAGTAGTACGGACCCCGGGGAGCTGTTTTTT. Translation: CASSTDPGELFF. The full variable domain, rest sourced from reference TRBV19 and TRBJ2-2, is DGGITQSPKYLFRKEGQNVTLSCEQNLNHDAMYWYRQDPGQGLRLIYYSQIVNDFQKGDIAEGYSVSREKKESFPLTVTSAQKNPTAFYLCASSTDPGELFFGEGSRLTVL.

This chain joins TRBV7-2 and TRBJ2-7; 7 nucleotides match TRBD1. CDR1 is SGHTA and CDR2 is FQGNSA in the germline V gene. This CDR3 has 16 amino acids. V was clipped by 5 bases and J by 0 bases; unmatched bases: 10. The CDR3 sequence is CASSAKTGFNSYEQYF. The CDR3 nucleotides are TGTGCCAGCAGCGCCAAGACAGGGTTCAACTCCTACGAGCAGTACTTC.

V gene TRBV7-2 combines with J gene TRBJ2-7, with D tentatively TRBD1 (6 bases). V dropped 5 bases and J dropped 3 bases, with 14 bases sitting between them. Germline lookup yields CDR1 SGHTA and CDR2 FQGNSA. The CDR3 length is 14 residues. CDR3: CASSKTGGNYEQYF. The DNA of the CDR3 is TGTGCCAGCAGCAAGACAGGAGGAAACTACGAGCAGTACTTC.

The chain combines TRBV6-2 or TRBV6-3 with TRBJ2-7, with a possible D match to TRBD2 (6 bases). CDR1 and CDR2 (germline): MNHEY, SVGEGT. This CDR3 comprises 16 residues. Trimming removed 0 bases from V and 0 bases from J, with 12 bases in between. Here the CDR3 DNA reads TGTGCCAGCAGTTACTCGAGAGGAGGGAGCTCCTACGAGCAGTACTTC. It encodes CASSYSRGGSSYEQYF.